The TCR beta chain under discussion was sequenced for a study of blood T cell repertoires in COVID-19. The wider study: Acute-phase and convalescent COVID-19 samples originated in the United States, Italy and Spain.

Per the germline V gene, CDR1 is SGHNT and CDR2 is YYREEE (reference sequence). V was clipped by 4 bases and J by 3 bases, with 14 bases between them. The CDR3 runs 15 residues. Per the original methods: Quantification of nucleated cells was approximated via reference gene primer amplification. Assay: immunoSEQ multiplex PCR; the TCRdb copy retains only in-frame clones and omits some. The D gene and trimming were derived from the DNA, and the V and J assignments and clone size from that table. The table lists about 270,000 clones, roughly 86% of them singletons. Sequencing input: peripheral blood. This clonotype was obtained from a man in his forties or fifties with active or convalescent COVID-19. The chain couples TRBV5-4 to TRBJ1-5; D possibly corresponds to TRBD1 (6 bases). The CDR3 DNA sequence: TGTGCCAGCAGCCCAGGGGTAGGGTTCAATCAGCCCCAGCATTTT. Its protein is CASSPGVGFNQPQHF.